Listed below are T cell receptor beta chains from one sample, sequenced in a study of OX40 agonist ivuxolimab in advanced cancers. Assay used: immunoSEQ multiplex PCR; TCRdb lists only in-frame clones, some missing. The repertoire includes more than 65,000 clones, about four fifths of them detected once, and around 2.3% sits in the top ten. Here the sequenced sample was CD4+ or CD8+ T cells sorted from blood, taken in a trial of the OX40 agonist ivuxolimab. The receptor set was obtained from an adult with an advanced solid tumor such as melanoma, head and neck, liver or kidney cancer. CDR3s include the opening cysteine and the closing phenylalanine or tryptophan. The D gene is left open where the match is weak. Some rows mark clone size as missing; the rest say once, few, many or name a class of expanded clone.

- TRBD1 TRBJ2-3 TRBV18 CASRRQGEITDTQYF TGTGCCAGCCGTCGACAGGGAGAAATCACAGATACGCAGTATTTT
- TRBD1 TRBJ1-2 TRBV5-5 CASSLPGQDGYTF TGTGCCAGCAGCTTACCGGGACAGGATGGCTACACCTTC
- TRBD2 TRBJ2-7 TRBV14 CASSQDPSVAGVYEQYF TGTGCCAGCAGCCAAGATCCTTCAGTAGCGGGAGTTTACGAGCAGTACTTC
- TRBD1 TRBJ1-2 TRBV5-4 CASSLYQGAVGYTF TGTGCCAGCAGCTTGTATCAGGGGGCGGTTGGCTACACCTTC
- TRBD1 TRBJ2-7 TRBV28 CASRVRDRARGEQYF TGTGCCAGCAGGGTACGGGACAGGGCGCGAGGCGAGCAGTACTTC
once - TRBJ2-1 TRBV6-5 CASSWQGLYNEQFF TGTGCCAGCAGTTGGCAGGGTCTCTACAATGAGCAGTTCTTC
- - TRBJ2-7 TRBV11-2 CASSQGDNRYEQYF TGTGCCAGCAGCCAAGGGGACAACCGCTACGAGCAGTACTTC
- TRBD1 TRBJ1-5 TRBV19 CASQDRENQPQHF TGTGCCAGTCAGGACAGGGAGAACCAGCCCCAGCATTTT
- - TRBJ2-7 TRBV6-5 CASSFRLEQYF TGTGCCAGCAGTTTCAGGCTCGAGCAGTACTTC
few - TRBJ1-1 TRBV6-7 CASSGGGRDMNTEAFF TGTGCCAGCAGTGGAGGTGGCAGGGACATGAACACTGAAGCTTTCTTT
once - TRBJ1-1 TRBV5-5 CASSADRDFEAFF TGTGCCAGCAGCGCGGACAGAGATTTCGAAGCTTTCTTT
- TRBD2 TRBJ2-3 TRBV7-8 CASSPRLAGVSHTQYF TGTGCCAGCAGCCCACGGCTAGCGGGAGTGAGCCATACGCAGTATTTT
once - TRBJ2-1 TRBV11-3 CASSLIQPFPNNEQFF TGTGCCAGCAGCTTAATCCAGCCATTCCCTAACAATGAGCAGTTCTTC
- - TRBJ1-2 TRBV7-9 CASSLDGGLGGYTF TGTGCCAGCAGCCTTGACGGAGGGCTGGGTGGCTACACCTTC
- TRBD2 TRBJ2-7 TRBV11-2 CASSSDSGGAGEQYF TGTGCCAGCAGCTCTGATAGCGGGGGGGCCGGAGAGCAGTACTTC
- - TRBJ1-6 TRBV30 CAWSVGGGSYNSPLHF TGTGCCTGGAGTGTGGGGGGCGGCTCCTATAATTCACCCCTCCACTTT
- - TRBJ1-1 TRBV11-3 CASSSGTNTEAFF TGTGCCAGCAGCTCCGGGACGAATACTGAAGCTTTCTTT
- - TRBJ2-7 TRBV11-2 CASSPSGTTYEQYF TGTGCCAGCAGCCCGAGCGGAACAACCTACGAGCAGTACTTC
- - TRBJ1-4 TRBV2 CASRHGPGTQIKEKLFF TGTGCCAGCAGGCATGGTCCGGGGACCCAAATCAAAGAAAAACTGTTTTTT
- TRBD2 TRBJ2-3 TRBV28 CASSLGPAGGPGTDTQYF TGTGCCAGCAGTTTAGGGCCAGCGGGAGGGCCGGGCACAGATACGCAGTATTTT
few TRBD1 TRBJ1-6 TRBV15 CATSRTPRGQGSPLHF TGTGCCACCAGCAGAACACCCAGGGGGCAAGGTTCACCCCTCCACTTT
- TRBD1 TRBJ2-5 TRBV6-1 CASSQRTGQQETQYF TGTGCCAGCAGCCAACGGACAGGTCAACAAGAGACCCAGTACTTC
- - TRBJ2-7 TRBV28 CASSSRFEQYF TGTGCCAGCAGTTCCCGCTTCGAGCAGTACTTC
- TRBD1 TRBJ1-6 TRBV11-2 CASSFQGDSPLHF TGTGCCAGCAGCTTTCAGGGGGATTCACCCCTCCACTTT
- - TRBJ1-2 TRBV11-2 CASTTTPQEGYTF TGTGCCAGCACAACCACACCCCAGGAAGGCTACACCTTC
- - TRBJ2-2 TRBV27 CASSFKAGMNTGELFF TGTGCCAGCAGTTTCAAGGCCGGCATGAACACCGGGGAGCTGTTTTTT
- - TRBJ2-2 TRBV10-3 CAISEVTGELFF TGTGCCATCAGTGAGGTCACCGGGGAGCTGTTTTTT
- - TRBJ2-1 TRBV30 CAWSVQGRRSEQFF TGTGCCTGGAGTGTCCAGGGGAGAAGAAGTGAGCAGTTCTTC
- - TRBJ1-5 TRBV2 CASSVGGIGNQPQHF TGTGCCAGCAGTGTCGGCGGGATAGGGAATCAGCCCCAGCATTTT
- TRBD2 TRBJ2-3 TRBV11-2 CASSLAGGRVGDTQYF TGTGCCAGCAGCTTAGCCGGCGGGAGAGTGGGAGATACGCAGTATTTT
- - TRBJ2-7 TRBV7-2 CASSSFAGRSYEQYF TGTGCCAGCAGCTCTTTCGCGGGCCGCTCCTACGAGCAGTACTTC
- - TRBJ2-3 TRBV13 CASSIRGTTDTQYF TGTGCCAGCAGCATAAGGGGAACCACAGATACGCAGTATTTT
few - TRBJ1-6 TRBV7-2 CASSLDSRGNSPLHF TGTGCCAGCAGCTTAGATTCGCGAGGGAATTCACCCCTCCACTTT
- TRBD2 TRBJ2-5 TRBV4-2 CASSQVASGGQGTQYF TGTGCCAGCAGCCAAGTAGCTAGCGGGGGTCAGGGGACCCAGTACTTC
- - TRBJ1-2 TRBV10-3 CAISDQGYGYTF TGTGCCATCAGTGACCAGGGCTATGGCTACACCTTC
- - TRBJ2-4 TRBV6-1 CASSGHSKNIQYF TGTGCCAGCAGTGGACATAGCAAAAACATTCAGTACTTC
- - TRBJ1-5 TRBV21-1 CATPGQPQHF TGTGCCACCCCGGGGCAGCCCCAGCATTTT
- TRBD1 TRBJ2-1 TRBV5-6 CASSSWTGRSYNEQFF TGTGCCAGCAGCAGTTGGACAGGGCGGTCCTACAATGAGCAGTTCTTC
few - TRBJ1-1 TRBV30 CACNSGRVPNTEAFF TGTGCCTGTAACTCGGGGAGGGTTCCGAACACTGAAGCTTTCTTT
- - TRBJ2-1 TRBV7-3 CASSLTPGAYNEQFF TGTGCCAGCAGCTTAACCCCAGGAGCCTACAATGAGCAGTTCTTC
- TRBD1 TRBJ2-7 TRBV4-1 CASSQLGDRTYEQYF TGCGCCAGCAGCCAACTGGGGGACAGAACCTACGAGCAGTACTTC
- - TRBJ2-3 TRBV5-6 CASSFKAYTDTQYF TGTGCCAGCAGCTTTAAAGCTTACACAGATACGCAGTATTTT
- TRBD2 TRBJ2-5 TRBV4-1 CASSQDWQGGGVETQYF TGCGCCAGCAGCCAAGATTGGCAGGGCGGGGGGGTTGAGACCCAGTACTTC
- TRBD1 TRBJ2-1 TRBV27 CASSGSTGGNYNEQFF TGTGCCAGCAGTGGGTCGACAGGGGGTAACTACAATGAGCAGTTCTTC
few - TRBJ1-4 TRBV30 CAWSRQEELFF TGTGCCTGGAGTCGGCAGGAAGAACTGTTTTTT
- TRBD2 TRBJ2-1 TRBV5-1 CASRPGLAGDLNSYNEQFF TGCGCCAGCAGGCCCGGACTAGCGGGGGACTTAAATTCCTACAATGAGCAGTTCTTC
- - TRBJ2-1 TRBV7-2 CASSLTRDEQFF TGTGCCAGCAGCCTGACTAGAGATGAGCAGTTCTTC
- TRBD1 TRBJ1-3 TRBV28 CASSPGDRGPGNTIYF TGTGCCAGCAGTCCAGGGGACAGGGGCCCTGGAAACACCATATATTTT
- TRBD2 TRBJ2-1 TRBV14 CASSPLAVSLDEQFF TGTGCCAGCAGCCCACTAGCGGTTTCGTTGGATGAGCAGTTCTTC
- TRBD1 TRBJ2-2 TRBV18 CASSPGTGIPGELFF TGTGCCAGCTCACCAGGGACAGGGATTCCCGGGGAGCTGTTTTTT
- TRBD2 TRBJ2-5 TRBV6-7 CASSYSPRLAGGNYQETQYF TGTGCCAGCAGTTACTCCCCGAGACTAGCGGGGGGGAACTACCAAGAGACCCAGTACTTC
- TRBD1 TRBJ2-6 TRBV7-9 CASRGQGNSGANVLTF TGTGCCAGCAGAGGACAGGGGAACTCTGGGGCCAACGTCCTGACTTTC